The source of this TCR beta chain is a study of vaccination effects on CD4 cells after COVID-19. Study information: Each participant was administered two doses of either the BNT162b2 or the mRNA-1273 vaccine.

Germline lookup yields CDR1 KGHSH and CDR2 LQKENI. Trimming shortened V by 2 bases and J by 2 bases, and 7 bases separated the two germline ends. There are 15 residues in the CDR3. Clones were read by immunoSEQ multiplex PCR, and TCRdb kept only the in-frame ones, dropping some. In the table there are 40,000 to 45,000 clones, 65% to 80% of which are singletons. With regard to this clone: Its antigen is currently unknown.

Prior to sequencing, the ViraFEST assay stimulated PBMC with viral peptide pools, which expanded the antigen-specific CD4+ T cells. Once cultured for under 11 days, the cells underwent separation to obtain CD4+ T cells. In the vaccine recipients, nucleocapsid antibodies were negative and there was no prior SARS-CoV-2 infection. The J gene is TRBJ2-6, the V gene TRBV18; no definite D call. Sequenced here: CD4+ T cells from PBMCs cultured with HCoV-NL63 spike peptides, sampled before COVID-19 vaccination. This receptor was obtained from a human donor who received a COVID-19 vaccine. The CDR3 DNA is TGTGCCAGCTCACCAGGGGTGGCTGGGGCCAACGTCCTGACTTTC. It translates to CASSPGVAGANVLTF.